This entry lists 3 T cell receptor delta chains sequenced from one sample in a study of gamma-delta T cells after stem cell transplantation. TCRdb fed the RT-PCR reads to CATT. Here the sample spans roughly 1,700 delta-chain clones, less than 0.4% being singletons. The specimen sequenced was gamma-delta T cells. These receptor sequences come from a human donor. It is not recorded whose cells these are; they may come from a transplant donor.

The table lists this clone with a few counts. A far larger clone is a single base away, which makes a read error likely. The CDR3 region has the DNA TGTGCTCTTGGGGTGGGTACTGGGGGATACTCCCCTACCCTATTCCGCTATTTGGCAGCACAACTCTTCTTT. Protein: CALGVGTGGYSPTLFRYLAAQLFF. The chain couples TRDV1 to TRDJ2, with 12 bases aligning to TRDD3. Germline V gene data show CDR1 as TSWWSYY and CDR2 as QGS. The length of the CDR3 is 24 residues.

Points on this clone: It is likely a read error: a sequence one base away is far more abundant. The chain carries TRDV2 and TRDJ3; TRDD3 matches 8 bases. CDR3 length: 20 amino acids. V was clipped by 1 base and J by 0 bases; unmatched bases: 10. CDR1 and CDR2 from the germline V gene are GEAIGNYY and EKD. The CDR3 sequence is CACDTGWGTLGSWDTRQMFF. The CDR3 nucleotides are TGTGCCTGTGACACAGGCTGGGGGACCCTAGGCTCCTGGGACACCCGACAGATGTTTTTC.

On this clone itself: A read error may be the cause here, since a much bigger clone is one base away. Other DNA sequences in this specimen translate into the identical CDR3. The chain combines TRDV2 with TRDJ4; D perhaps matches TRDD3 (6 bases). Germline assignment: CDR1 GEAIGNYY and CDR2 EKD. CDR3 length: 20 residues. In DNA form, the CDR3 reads TGCGCCTGTGACACCGTTCACGGGATGGGTGATACGCAAGCGGCCAGACCCCTGATCTTT. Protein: CACDTVHGMGDTQAARPLIF.